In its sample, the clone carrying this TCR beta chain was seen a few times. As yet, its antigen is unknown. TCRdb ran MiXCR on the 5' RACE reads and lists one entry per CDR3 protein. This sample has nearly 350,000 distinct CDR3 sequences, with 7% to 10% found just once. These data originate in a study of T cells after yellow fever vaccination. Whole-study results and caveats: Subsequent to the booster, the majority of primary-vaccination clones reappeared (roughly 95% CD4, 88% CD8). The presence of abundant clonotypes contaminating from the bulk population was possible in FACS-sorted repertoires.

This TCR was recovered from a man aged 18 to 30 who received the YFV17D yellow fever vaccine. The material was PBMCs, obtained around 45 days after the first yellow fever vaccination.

The CDR3 DNA sequence: TGTGCCAGCAGTTCACATCAATTCCTCGGGACCTATGAAGCTTTCTTT. It is translated as CASSSHQFLGTYEAFF. The chain is built from TRBV6-5 and TRBJ1-1; D might be TRBD1 (5 bases). CDR3 length: 16 residues. CDR1 and CDR2 (germline): MNHEY, SVGAGI. The V and J ends lost 4 bases and 7 bases respectively, with 22 bases between them.